The source of this T cell receptor (beta chain) is a study of T cell repertoires in cytomegalovirus infection. Across the study: Based on public TCR beta signatures, there were indications of CMV infection and of a matching HLA type. Study conclusions and caveats: Accumulated public TCR beta family frequency recognized individuals carrying CMV together with the relevant HLA.

V dropped 6 bases and J dropped 3; count of bases not matched to a gene: 5. CDR3 length: 15 amino acids. Germline CDR1 and CDR2: MNHNS and SASEGT. About this clonotype itself: The antigen remains unidentified.

TCRdb redid the calling of the reads with MiXCR, one entry per CDR3 protein. Here the sample spans just over 150,000 distinct CDR3 sequences, 23% being singletons. V gene TRBV6-1 combines with J gene TRBJ2-2; TRBD1 matches 9 bases. This TCR was recovered from a human donor in good health (CMV status not recorded). Some clones in this sample may be carry-over from other donors' samples. The sequencing sample was made of PBMCs. The CDR3 bases are TGTGCCAGCAGGACGGACAGGGGCTACACCGGGGAGCTGTTTTTT. Its protein product is CASRTDRGYTGELFF.